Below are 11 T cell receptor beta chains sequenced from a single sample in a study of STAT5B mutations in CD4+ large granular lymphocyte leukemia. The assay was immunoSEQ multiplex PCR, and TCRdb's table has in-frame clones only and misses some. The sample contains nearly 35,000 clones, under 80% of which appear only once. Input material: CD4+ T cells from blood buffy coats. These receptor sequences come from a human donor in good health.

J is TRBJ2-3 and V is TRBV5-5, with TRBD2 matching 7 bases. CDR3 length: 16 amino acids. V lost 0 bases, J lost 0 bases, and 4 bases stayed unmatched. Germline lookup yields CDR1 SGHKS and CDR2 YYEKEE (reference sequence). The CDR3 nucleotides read TGTGCCAGCAGCTTGGGGCGGGGGACTAGCACAGATACGCAGTATTTT. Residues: CASSLGRGTSTDTQYF.

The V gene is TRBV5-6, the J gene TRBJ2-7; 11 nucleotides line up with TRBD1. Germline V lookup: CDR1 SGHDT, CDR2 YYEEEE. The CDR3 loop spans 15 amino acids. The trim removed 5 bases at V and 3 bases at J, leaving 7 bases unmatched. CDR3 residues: CASSTPGQGDYEQYF. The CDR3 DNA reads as TGTGCCAGCAGTACTCCGGGACAGGGGGACTACGAGCAGTACTTC.

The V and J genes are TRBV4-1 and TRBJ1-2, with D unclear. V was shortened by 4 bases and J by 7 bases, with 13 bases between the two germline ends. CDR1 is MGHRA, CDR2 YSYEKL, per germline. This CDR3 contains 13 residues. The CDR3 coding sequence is TGCGCCAGCAGCCCCGACGGTCTGCCTGGCTACACCTTC. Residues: CASSPDGLPGYTF.

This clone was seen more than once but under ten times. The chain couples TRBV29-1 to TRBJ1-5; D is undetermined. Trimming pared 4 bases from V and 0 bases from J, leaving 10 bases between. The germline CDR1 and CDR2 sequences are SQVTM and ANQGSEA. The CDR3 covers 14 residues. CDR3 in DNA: TGCAGCGTTGGAGGCGCAGGTAGCAATCAGCCCCAGCATTTT. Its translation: CSVGGAGSNQPQHF.

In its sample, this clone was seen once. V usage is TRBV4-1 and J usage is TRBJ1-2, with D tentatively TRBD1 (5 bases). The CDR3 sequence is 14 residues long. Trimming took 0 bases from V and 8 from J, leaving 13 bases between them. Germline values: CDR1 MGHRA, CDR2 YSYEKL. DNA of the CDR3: TGCGCCAGCAGCCAAGATAGAGCAGGGAAGGGCTACACCTTC. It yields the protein CASSQDRAGKGYTF.

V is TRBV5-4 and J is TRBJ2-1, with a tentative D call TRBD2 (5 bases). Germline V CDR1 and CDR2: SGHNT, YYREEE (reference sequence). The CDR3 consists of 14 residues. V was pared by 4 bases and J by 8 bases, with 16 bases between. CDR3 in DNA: TGTGCCAGCAGCCGAGTGGACTTGAAGGATGAGCAGTTCTTC. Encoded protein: CASSRVDLKDEQFF.

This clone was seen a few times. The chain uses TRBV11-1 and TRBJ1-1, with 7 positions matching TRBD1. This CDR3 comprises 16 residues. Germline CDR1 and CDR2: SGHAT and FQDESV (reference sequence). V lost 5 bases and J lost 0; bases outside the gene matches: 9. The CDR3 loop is CASSPRDRSMNTEAFF. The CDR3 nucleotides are TGTGCCAGCAGCCCCCGGGACAGAAGCATGAACACTGAAGCTTTCTTT.

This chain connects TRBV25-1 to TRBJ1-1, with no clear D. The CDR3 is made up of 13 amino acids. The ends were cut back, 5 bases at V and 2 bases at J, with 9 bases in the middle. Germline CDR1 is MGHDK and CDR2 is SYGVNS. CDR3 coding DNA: TGTGCCAGCAGTTTCGCAGTAAACACTGAAGCTTTCTTT. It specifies CASSFAVNTEAFF.

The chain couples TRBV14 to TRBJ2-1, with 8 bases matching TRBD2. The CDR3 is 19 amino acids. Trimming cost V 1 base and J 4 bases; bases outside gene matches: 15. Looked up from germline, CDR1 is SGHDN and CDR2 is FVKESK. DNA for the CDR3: TGTGCCAGCAGCCAAGTCCGCCCCGGGGTTAGCGGGGATTACAATGAGCAGTTCTTC. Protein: CASSQVRPGVSGDYNEQFF. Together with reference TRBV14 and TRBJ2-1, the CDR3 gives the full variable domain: EAGVTQFPSHSVIEKGQTVTLRCDPISGHDNLYWYRRVMGKEIKFLLHFVKESKQDESGMPNNRFLAERTGGTYSTLKVQPAELEDSGVYFCASSQVRPGVSGDYNEQFFGPGTRLTVL.

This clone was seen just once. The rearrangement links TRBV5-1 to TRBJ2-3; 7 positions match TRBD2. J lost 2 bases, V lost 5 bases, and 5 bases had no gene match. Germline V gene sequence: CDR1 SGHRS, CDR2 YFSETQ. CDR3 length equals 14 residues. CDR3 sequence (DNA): TGCGCCAGCAGGATGGGGGGGGTCACAGATACGCAGTATTTT. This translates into CASRMGGVTDTQYF.

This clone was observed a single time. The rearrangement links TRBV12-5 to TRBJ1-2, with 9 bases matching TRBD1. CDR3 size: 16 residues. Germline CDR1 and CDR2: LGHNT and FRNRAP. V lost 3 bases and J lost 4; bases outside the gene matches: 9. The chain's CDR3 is CASGFNPGQGRYGYTF. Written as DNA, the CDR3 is TGTGCTAGTGGTTTCAATCCGGGACAGGGTCGCTATGGCTACACCTTC.